Each of the 28 T cell receptor beta chains below was sequenced from the same sample in a study of T cell responses to AZD1222 COVID-19 vaccine listed by TCRdb under 2021. Interpreted using the paper, the time point label stands for: baseline before first vaccination. Preparation of the library involved the immunoSEQ multiplex PCR assay. This is the immuneACCESS table as TCRdb keeps it, with only in-frame sequences that have V and J called. A part of the clones is gone; compared with another copy, unresolved V genes explain less than half, and the rest is unexplained. Counted in this sample were 120,000 or so clones; about 90% of them appeared once. The ten top clones hold over 9.5% of the sample. Sequences were derived from peripheral blood, sampled on day 0 of AZD1222 vaccination. The source is an adult in good health.

The chain is built from TRBV15 and TRBJ1-2; D ambiguous. V gave up 0 bases and J gave up 4 bases, with 9 bases separating them. Germline loops: CDR1 LNHNV, CDR2 YYDKDF (reference sequence). CDR3 length: 14 amino acids. The CDR3 DNA is TGTGCCACCAGCAGAGATCGGGAAGCCTATGGCTACACCTTC. It encodes CATSRDREAYGYTF.

The V call is TRBV6-5, the J call TRBJ1-3, with a tentative D call TRBD1 (5 bases). Germline lookup yields CDR1 MNHEY and CDR2 SVGAGI. The CDR3 consists of 15 residues. Between the trimmed V and J ends, which lost 9 bases and 0 bases, there was a span of 15 bases. CDR3 nucleotide sequence: TGTGCCAGTGCGGGAGTGGGACCCTCTGGAAACACCATATATTTT. Translated: CASAGVGPSGNTIYF.

The chain has TRBV19 and TRBJ1-3; D not certain. There are 16 residues in the CDR3. The germline V gene has CDR1 LNHDA and CDR2 SQIVND (reference sequence). Trimming shortened V by 5 bases and J by 0 bases, and 14 bases separated the two germline ends. CDR3 residues: CASSVGRTFSGNTIYF. The CDR3 coding sequence is TGTGCCAGTAGTGTCGGCCGGACCTTCTCTGGAAACACCATATATTTT.

This clone was seen just once. The chain joins TRBV19 to TRBJ1-1, with no clear D. This CDR3 contains 14 residues. V was trimmed by 0 bases and J by 3 bases, leaving 8 bases between them. Germline lookup yields CDR1 LNHDA and CDR2 SQIVND (reference sequence). CDR3 sequence (DNA): TGTGCCAGTAGTATAGATGGGGAGGACACTGAAGCTTTCTTT. It encodes CASSIDGEDTEAFF. Together with reference TRBV19 and TRBJ1-1, the CDR3 gives the full variable domain: DGGITQSPKYLFRKEGQNVTLSCEQNLNHDAMYWYRQDPGQGLRLIYYSQIVNDFQKGDIAEGYSVSREKKESFPLTVTSAQKNPTAFYLCASSIDGEDTEAFFGQGTRLTVV.

The rearrangement links TRBV19 to TRBJ2-2; a weak D match, TRBD2 (5 bases). Germline V gene lookup returns CDR1 LNHDA and CDR2 SQIVND (reference sequence). The CDR3 has 14 residues. The V end was cut by 0 bases, the J end by 6 bases, with 8 bases between. The CDR3 region has the DNA TGTGCCAGTAGTATAGACCGGGGTGCCGGGGAGCTGTTTTTT. Its translation is CASSIDRGAGELFF.

The sample holds a few counts of this clone. The CDR3 spells CASSLFGTENSPLHF. The CDR3 region has the DNA TGCGCCAGCAGCTTGTTTGGGACAGAAAATTCACCCCTCCACTTT. The chain links TRBV5-1 to TRBJ1-6; 7 positions match TRBD1. The CDR3 length is 15 residues. V shed 1 base and J 7 bases; nucleotides not matched to a gene: 5. Germline values: CDR1 SGHRS, CDR2 YFSETQ.

V is TRBV6-5 and J is TRBJ2-7; 11 positions agree with TRBD2. The trim removed 9 bases at V and 2 bases at J, leaving 3 bases unmatched. Looked up from germline, CDR1 is MNHEY and CDR2 is SVGAGI. This CDR3 has 13 residues. The CDR3: CARRLAGPYEQYF. CDR3 sequence (DNA): TGTGCCAGGCGACTAGCGGGACCCTACGAGCAGTACTTC.

J is TRBJ1-1 and V is TRBV20-1; D remains unclear. Trimming took 5 bases from V and 1 from J, leaving 5 bases between them. The CDR3 runs to 11 residues. CDR1 is DFQATT, CDR2 SNEGSKA, per germline (reference sequence). CDR3 region: CSARANTEAFF. The CDR3 nucleotides are TGCAGTGCTCGGGCGAACACTGAAGCTTTCTTT.

In this sample, this clone turned up a few times. The genes are TRBV13 and TRBJ1-1; tentatively, D is TRBD1 (6 bases). Germline V CDR1 and CDR2: PRHDT, FYEKMQ (reference sequence). CDR3 length equals 15 residues. With 6 bases removed from V and 0 bases from J, the gap between germline ends came to 14 bases. The DNA for the CDR3 is TGTGCCAGCAGAGTCAAAGGGGGTCTGAACACTGAAGCTTTCTTT. It translates to CASRVKGGLNTEAFF.

This clone was seen once. The gene calls are TRBV5-1 and TRBJ2-5; TRBD1 is a possible D gene (5 bases). Trimming stripped 0 bases from V and 2 bases from J, with 8 bases between. Germline lookup yields CDR1 SGHRS and CDR2 YFSETQ. This CDR3 has 14 residues. The CDR3 loop is CASSLGTPQETQYF. In nucleotides, the CDR3 is TGCGCCAGCAGCTTGGGGACACCTCAAGAGACCCAGTACTTC.

CDR3 sequence (DNA): TGTGCCAGTAGTATGATACACTCCTACGAGCAGTACTTC. Translation: CASSMIHSYEQYF. The chain combines TRBV19 with TRBJ2-7, with unresolved D. V lost 3 bases, J lost 0 bases, and 6 bases lay in between. The CDR3 runs 13 residues. CDR1 and CDR2 (germline): LNHDA, SQIVND (reference sequence).

The chain couples TRBV29-1 to TRBJ2-3; 9 nucleotides match TRBD2. The CDR3 is 15 amino acids. The germline gives CDR1 SQVTM, CDR2 ANQGSEA. Losses at the gene ends were 4 bases for V and 0 bases for J; bases not matched to a gene: 5. CDR3: CSVVLAGGSTDTQYF. CDR3 DNA: TGCAGCGTTGTTCTGGCGGGGGGGAGCACAGATACGCAGTATTTT.

This chain connects TRBV5-1 to TRBJ1-2; TRBD1 agrees at 11 bases. Trimming removed 4 bases from V and 8 bases from J; junction bases left unmatched: 10. Germline CDR1 reads SGHRS; CDR2 reads YFSETQ. This CDR3 spans 15 amino acids. The CDR3 DNA is TGCGCCAGCAGCCAACAGGGACAGGGGGTCCGGGGCTACACCTTC. Protein product: CASSQQGQGVRGYTF.

The chain uses TRBV28 and TRBJ2-7, with 11 bases fitting TRBD2. V lost 3 bases, J lost 0 bases, and 7 bases stayed unmatched. The CDR3 covers 17 residues. Germline-derived CDR1 and CDR2 are MDHEN and SYDVKM. The CDR3 sequence is CASSFPGLAAPSYEQYF. The CDR3 DNA reads as TGTGCCAGCAGTTTCCCGGGACTAGCGGCGCCCTCCTACGAGCAGTACTTC.

This clone was observed a single time. The chain joins TRBV5-1 to TRBJ1-2, with 7 nucleotides matching TRBD1. Unmatched junction bases numbered 4, after V lost 4 bases and J lost 4 bases. Germline lookup yields CDR1 SGHRS and CDR2 YFSETQ. The length of the CDR3 is 13 residues. The CDR3 region is CASSPSGGYGYTF. The CDR3 DNA is TGCGCCAGCAGCCCCTCAGGGGGCTATGGCTACACCTTC. The full variable domain, in which reference TRBV5-1 and TRBJ1-2 provide the parts outside the CDR3, is KAGVTQTPRYLIKTRGQQVTLSCSPISGHRSVSWYQQTPGQGLQFLFEYFSETQRNKGNFPGRFSGRQFSNSRSEMNVSTLELGDSALYLCASSPSGGYGYTFGSGTRLTVV.

This clone was seen only a few times. The V and J genes are TRBV12-3 or TRBV12-4 and TRBJ1-1, with D possibly TRBD1 on 6 matching bases. The CDR3 length is 12 residues. Trimming stripped 5 bases from V and 6 bases from J, with 10 bases between. In nucleotides, the CDR3 is TGTGCCAGCAGTATTCGACAGGCTGAAGCTTTCTTT. This translates into CASSIRQAEAFF.

This clone appeared a single time. V is TRBV5-6 and J is TRBJ2-1, with D maybe TRBD2 (6 bases). V lost 4 bases and J lost 0, with 8 bases in between. This CDR3 contains 14 residues. Germline loops: CDR1 SGHDT, CDR2 YYEEEE. Here the CDR3 DNA reads TGTGCCAGCAGCCGGGGGAGCTCCTACAATGAGCAGTTCTTC. Protein: CASSRGSSYNEQFF. Combining the CDR3 with reference TRBV5-6 and TRBJ2-1 gives the whole variable domain DAGVTQSPTHLIKTRGQQVTLRCSPKSGHDTVSWYQQALGQGPQFIFQYYEEEERQRGNFPDRFSGHQFPNYSSELNVNALLLGDSALYLCASSRGSSYNEQFFGPGTRLTVL.

The J gene is TRBJ1-1, the V gene TRBV30; D unclear. Deletions cut 5 bases from V and 7 bases from J, with 8 bases between. This CDR3 is 10 amino acids long. The V gene's germline CDR1 is GTSNPN and CDR2 SVGIG (reference sequence). The CDR3 nucleotides are TGTGCCTGGGCGCGGGGTGAAGCTTTCTTT. This encodes CAWARGEAFF.

The V gene is TRBV5-6, the J gene TRBJ1-1, with D possibly TRBD1 on 5 matching bases. CDR3 length equals 17 residues. Germline CDR1 reads SGHDT; CDR2 reads YYEEEE. Between the trimmed V and J ends, which lost 0 bases and 1 base, there was a span of 16 bases. CDR3 nucleotide sequence: TGTGCCAGCAGCTTGGTCGGAGGGGCTGCAAAGAACACTGAAGCTTTCTTT. This encodes CASSLVGGAAKNTEAFF.

The J gene is TRBJ2-2, the V gene TRBV13; D perhaps matches TRBD2 (5 bases). V lost 5 bases and J 1 base, leaving 11 bases between the germline ends. The CDR3 extends over 15 amino acids. The V gene's germline CDR1 is PRHDT and CDR2 FYEKMQ (reference sequence). The CDR3 region has the DNA TGTGCCAGCAGCCTCCCCGGGGAGAACACCGGGGAGCTGTTTTTT. Its translation is CASSLPGENTGELFF. Based on the CDR3 plus reference TRBV13 and TRBJ2-2, the full variable domain is AAGVIQSPRHLIKEKRETATLKCYPIPRHDTVYWYQQGPGQDPQFLISFYEKMQSDKGSIPDRFSAQQFSDYHSELNMSSLELGDSALYFCASSLPGENTGELFFGEGSRLTVL.

This sequence joins TRBV19 and TRBJ1-6, with D possibly being TRBD1 (5 bases). The CDR3 spans 16 residues. Between the trimmed V and J ends, which lost 5 bases and 10 bases, there was a span of 21 bases. Germline V CDR1 and CDR2: LNHDA, SQIVND (reference sequence). The CDR3 coding sequence is TGTGCCAGTAGTCCCCGACAGATCGGTCCAGGATCACCCCTCCACTTT. Residues: CASSPRQIGPGSPLHF. Supplemented by reference TRBV19 and TRBJ1-6, the full variable domain reads DGGITQSPKYLFRKEGQNVTLSCEQNLNHDAMYWYRQDPGQGLRLIYYSQIVNDFQKGDIAEGYSVSREKKESFPLTVTSAQKNPTAFYLCASSPRQIGPGSPLHFGNGTRLTVT.

This chain connects TRBV7-2 to TRBJ2-3; no clear D gene. The CDR3 runs to 14 residues. Between the trimmed V and J ends, which lost 1 base and 1 base, there was a span of 6 bases. CDR1 SGHTA and CDR2 FQGNSA come from the germline V gene. Here the CDR3 DNA reads TGTGCCAGCAGCTTAGGGGGTCGCACAGATACGCAGTATTTT. Protein: CASSLGGRTDTQYF.

V gene TRBV19 combines with J gene TRBJ1-2, with no clear D. Trimming pared 0 bases from V and 2 bases from J, leaving 10 bases between. Germline V gene lookup returns CDR1 LNHDA and CDR2 SQIVND (reference sequence). This CDR3 has 15 amino acids. The CDR3 sequence is CASSIDREVNYGYTF. The CDR3 DNA follows: TGTGCCAGTAGTATAGATCGGGAGGTCAACTATGGCTACACCTTC.

The chain has TRBV7-8 and TRBJ2-3; D not resolved. There are 16 residues in the CDR3. V was trimmed by 1 base and J by 5 bases, leaving 16 bases between them. CDR1 and CDR2 (germline): SGHVS, FQNEAQ. CDR3 coding DNA: TGTGCCAGCAGCTTAGGACCTGCACGGGTGGTAGATACGCAGTATTTT. Translating it yields CASSLGPARVVDTQYF.

The chain uses TRBV7-8 and TRBJ2-7, with TRBD2 matching over 11 bases. The CDR3 contains 16 residues. V was pared by 1 base and J by 7 bases, with 9 bases of the junction left unmatched. Germline V gene lookup returns CDR1 SGHVS and CDR2 FQNEAQ. The CDR3 nucleotides read TGTGCCAGCAGCTTAGTAGGCAGTAGCGGGAGGGGGGAGCAGTACTTC. This codes for CASSLVGSSGRGEQYF.

The chain links TRBV5-1 to TRBJ2-5; 7 nucleotides line up with TRBD2. The V and J ends lost 4 bases and 2 bases, in that order; junction bases with no gene match: 5. The CDR3 runs 14 residues. The germline gives CDR1 SGHRS, CDR2 YFSETQ. CDR3 protein: CASSITGLQETQYF. The DNA of the CDR3 is TGCGCCAGCAGCATAACGGGACTACAAGAGACCCAGTACTTC. Together with reference TRBV5-1 and TRBJ2-5, the CDR3 gives the full variable domain: KAGVTQTPRYLIKTRGQQVTLSCSPISGHRSVSWYQQTPGQGLQFLFEYFSETQRNKGNFPGRFSGRQFSNSRSEMNVSTLELGDSALYLCASSITGLQETQYFGPGTRLLVL.

V gene TRBV5-4 combines with J gene TRBJ2-1, with 8 bases aligning to TRBD1. After removal of 4 bases from V and 5 bases from J, the junction contained 5 bases not matched to a gene. Germline V gene data show CDR1 as SGHNT and CDR2 as YYREEE (reference sequence). This CDR3 is built from 14 residues. The DNA of the CDR3 is TGTGCCAGCAGCCCTACAGGGGGACACAATGAGCAGTTCTTC. Encoded protein: CASSPTGGHNEQFF.

The rearrangement uses TRBV28 and TRBJ1-4; no clear D. The CDR3 consists of 13 residues. The germline gives CDR1 MDHEN, CDR2 SYDVKM. The V end was cut by 7 bases, the J end by 3 bases, with 9 bases between. CDR3 residues: CASNGPPNEKLFF. As DNA, the CDR3 is TGTGCCAGCAACGGACCCCCTAATGAAAAACTGTTTTTT.